The clone carrying this T cell receptor (beta chain) was picked up many times. Its specificity is not known. TCRdb recomputed calls from the reads with MiXCR, one row per CDR3 protein. Among 630,000 or so distinct CDR3 sequences listed, 24% were seen once. The data stem from a study of T cell repertoires in cytomegalovirus infection. About the research overall: Matching HLA type and CMV infection were both indicated by public TCR beta signatures.

Findings of the study overall: Totalled public TCR beta family frequency picked out people who carried CMV plus the relevant HLA. Predominance within the ex vivo response was attributable to HLA-C-restricted CMV-specific TCR beta clonotypes.

The source material was CD8+ T cells from PBMCs. This clonotype was obtained from a human donor in good health (CMV status not recorded). Some clones in this sample may be carry-over from other donors' samples.

CDR3 in amino acids: CASSLVDRGISETQYF. CDR3 nucleotide sequence: TGTGCCAGCAGCTTAGTGGACAGGGGGATTTCAGAGACCCAGTACTTC. V gene TRBV7-6 combines with J gene TRBJ2-5; 10 bases are a match to TRBD1. Germline V lookup: CDR1 SGHVS, CDR2 FNYEAQ. The CDR3 runs 16 residues. With V trimmed by 1 base and J by 4 bases, 6 bases remained unmatched.